A selection of T cell receptor beta chains follows, all from one sample in a study of blood T cell repertoires in COVID-19. Repertoires were generated with immunoSEQ multiplex PCR, while TCRdb's copy carries only in-frame clones and drops some. The data contain 400,000 to 500,000 clones, 88% of them singletons. The sequenced sample was PBMCs or T cells enriched from blood (not recorded which). These receptor sequences come from a woman between 18 and 29 years old who had been exposed to COVID-19. Both conserved end residues are part of each CDR3. A D gene is named only where the DNA matches it firmly. Rows may omit the clone size; those that give it use once, few, many or a size class.

once	TRBV19	TRBJ2-3	-	TGTGCCAGTTCGGGGGACCTATCTAGCACAGATACGCAGTATTTT	CASSGDLSSTDTQYF
-	TRBV5-4	TRBJ2-7	-	TGTGCCAGCAGTACGGGAGGGACAGGGCTCGAGCAGTACTTC	CASSTGGTGLEQYF
-	TRBV28	TRBJ1-2	-	TGTGCCAGCTGTACTATGGGGGGGCCCTATGGCTACACCTTC	CASCTMGGPYGYTF
-	TRBV2	TRBJ2-3	TRBD2	TGTGCCAGCAGTGACACAGCGGGAGAGACAGATACGCAGTATTTT	CASSDTAGETDTQYF
-	TRBV7-8	TRBJ1-3	-	TGTGCCAGCAGCTTAGATCTGAGCTCTGGAAACACCATATATTTT	CASSLDLSSGNTIYF
once	TRBV7-8	TRBJ1-4	-	TGTGCCAGCAGCTTACTGAGATCAACTAATGAAAAACTGTTTTTT	CASSLLRSTNEKLFF
-	TRBV14	TRBJ2-6	-	TGTGCCAGCAGCCAAGACTCGAGTGGGCCTGGGGCCAACGTCCTGACTTTC	CASSQDSSGPGANVLTF
-	TRBV18	TRBJ2-3	-	TGTGCCAGCTCACCATCGGGTTTTAGCGCAGATACGCAGTATTTT	CASSPSGFSADTQYF
-	TRBV4-1	TRBJ1-6	TRBD1	TGCGCCAGCAGCCAGGGACAGGACAATTCACCCCTCCACTTT	CASSQGQDNSPLHF
-	TRBV4-3	TRBJ1-5	-	TGCGCCAGCAGCCAAGAAGCGGGGCAGGGTCAGCCCCAGCATTTT	CASSQEAGQGQPQHF
-	TRBV5-1	TRBJ2-7	-	TGCGCCAGCAGCTTTCTTGGTCAGGGTTACTACGAGCAGTACTTC	CASSFLGQGYYEQYF
once	TRBV9	TRBJ2-7	-	TGTGCCAGCAGCGTAGGCATAGCGCCTACCTACGAGCAGTACTTC	CASSVGIAPTYEQYF
-	TRBV10-3	TRBJ2-3	TRBD2	TGTGCCATCAGTGGGGGACTAGCGGGAGGGCCCACAGATACGCAGTATTTT	CAISGGLAGGPTDTQYF
-	TRBV9	TRBJ2-5	-	TGTGCCAGCAGCCCCCCAGGGGGGAGAGAGACCCAGTACTTC	CASSPPGGRETQYF
-	TRBV7-9	TRBJ2-7	-	TGTGCCAGCAGCTTACCGGGGTACTACGAGCAGTACTTC	CASSLPGYYEQYF
few	TRBV7-9	TRBJ2-2	-	TGTGCCAGCAGCTCTGACAGTCCCAGGGCCGGGGAGCTGTTTTTT	CASSSDSPRAGELFF
-	TRBV28	TRBJ1-3	-	TGTGCCAGCAGTTCCCACCGGGGAAACTCTGGAAACACCATATATTTT	CASSSHRGNSGNTIYF
once	TRBV11-2	TRBJ2-7	-	TGTGCCAGCAGCCCGAGGGGAGGGGGGAGCTCCTACGAGCAGTACTTC	CASSPRGGGSSYEQYF
-	TRBV5-6	TRBJ1-4	-	TGTGCCAGCAGCCCGGTGGGAGGGGAAAAACTGTTTTTT	CASSPVGGEKLFF
-	TRBV12-3/TRBV12-4	TRBJ2-7	-	TGTGCCAGCTCCCTGGGAGGTAACGAGCAGTACTTC	CASSLGGNEQYF
-	TRBV11-2	TRBJ2-7	TRBD1	TGTGCCAGCAGCCAAGGACAGGGCGTCTATCGCGAGCAGTACTTC	CASSQGQGVYREQYF
-	TRBV19	TRBJ2-7	TRBD1	TGTGCCAGTAGTATTCTAGCCGACAGGGGGCCCTACGAGCAGTACTTC	CASSILADRGPYEQYF
-	TRBV7-2	TRBJ2-4	TRBD1	TGTGCCAGCACCTCTTATGGGTCAGGGGGAACCAAAAACATTCAGTACTTC	CASTSYGSGGTKNIQYF
-	TRBV6-2/TRBV6-3	TRBJ2-3	TRBD2	TGTGCCAGCAGTTACTCGAAAGGGGAGGGGACAGATACGCAGTATTTT	CASSYSKGEGTDTQYF
-	TRBV5-1	TRBJ1-1	-	TGCGCCAGCAGCTCTACAGGGAGCACTGAAGCTTTCTTT	CASSSTGSTEAFF
-	TRBV11-3	TRBJ1-5	TRBD1	TGTGCCAGCAGCCGACAGGGGGCGAGGGAGTTTAGCAATCAGCCCCAGCATTTT	CASSRQGAREFSNQPQHF
-	TRBV7-6	TRBJ1-5	TRBD1	TGTGCCAGCAGTGAAACAGGGGCGGACAATCAGCCCCAGCATTTT	CASSETGADNQPQHF
-	TRBV7-9	TRBJ1-4	-	TGTGCCAGCAGCTTAGAGGGGAGGGAAAAACTGTTTTTT	CASSLEGREKLFF
-	TRBV6-5	TRBJ2-7	-	TGTGCCAGCAGTTACACTAATCGGGGGGCTTTCGAGCAGTACTTC	CASSYTNRGAFEQYF
-	TRBV7-8	TRBJ1-6	-	TGTGCCAGCAGCATAACAGGGAATTTCGGAAATTCACCCCTCCACTTT	CASSITGNFGNSPLHF
-	TRBV21-1	TRBJ2-1	-	TGTGCCAGCAGCAAACCCGAACCCCCGACAGGGTTAGATGAGCAGTTCTTC	CASSKPEPPTGLDEQFF
-	TRBV7-9	TRBJ2-2	-	TGTGCCAGCAGCTTAGCAGTGGGTAGCGAGAACACCGGGGAGCTGTTTTTT	CASSLAVGSENTGELFF
-	TRBV27	TRBJ2-3	TRBD2	TGTGCCAGCAGTTCGCTAGCGGTCCAGGGCACAGATACGCAGTATTTT	CASSSLAVQGTDTQYF
-	TRBV12-3/TRBV12-4	TRBJ1-2	-	TGTGCCAGCAGCGCCCACTTCGGCTACACCTTC	CASSAHFGYTF
-	TRBV27	TRBJ1-4	-	TGTGCCAGCAGGAACCCGGGGGGGATTAATGAAAAACTGTTTTTT	CASRNPGGINEKLFF
-	TRBV2	TRBJ1-6	-	TGTGCCAGCAGTGAGGAGCAGGGCCGTTCACCCCTCCACTTT	CASSEEQGRSPLHF
-	TRBV3-1/TRBV3-2	TRBJ1-1	TRBD1	TGTGCCAGCAGCAGGACAGGGATGAACACTGAAGCTTTCTTT	CASSRTGMNTEAFF
-	TRBV7-3	TRBJ2-3	-	TGTGCCAGCAGCCGAACTAGGCCAGATACGCAGTATTTT	CASSRTRPDTQYF
-	TRBV27	TRBJ2-1	TRBD1	TGTGCCAGCAGTTTGAATTTAGGGGACAGTCTCTACAATGAGCAGTTCTTC	CASSLNLGDSLYNEQFF
-	TRBV28	TRBJ2-7	-	TGTGCCAGCAGTTCAGGGACCTACGAGCAGTACTTC	CASSSGTYEQYF
-	TRBV10-3	TRBJ2-5	-	TGTGCCATCAGTTCAAACGGGTTTGGGGAGACCCAGTACTTC	CAISSNGFGETQYF
-	TRBV28	TRBJ2-7	TRBD1	TGTGCCAGCATCAAAGGGGACAGGGGTCCCTACGAGCAGTACTTC	CASIKGDRGPYEQYF
-	TRBV27	TRBJ2-4	-	TGTGCCAGCAGTCCCCTCGGTGCCAAAAACATTCAGTACTTC	CASSPLGAKNIQYF
-	TRBV18	TRBJ2-5	TRBD2	TGTGCCAGCTCGCGGGGGACGGGCGAGACCCAGTACTTC	CASSRGTGETQYF
-	TRBV7-6	TRBJ2-1	-	TGTGCCAGCAGCCGCAGTGCGGGGGCCCCCTACAATGAGCAGTTCTTC	CASSRSAGAPYNEQFF
once	TRBV10-2	TRBJ2-7	TRBD1	TGCGCCAGCAGCTCAGACAGGGGCGCCTACGAGCAGTACTTC	CASSSDRGAYEQYF
-	TRBV11-2	TRBJ2-7	TRBD2	TGTGCCAGCAGCGGGGAGGGAGCGGAGTCCTACGAGCAGTACTTC	CASSGEGAESYEQYF
-	TRBV18	TRBJ2-7	-	TGTGCCAGCTCACTAGGACTGCACTACGAGCAGTACTTC	CASSLGLHYEQYF
-	TRBV27	TRBJ1-5	-	TGTGCCAGCAGTTTATACCTCGGAGGCCCTCAGCCCCAGCATTTT	CASSLYLGGPQPQHF
-	TRBV27	TRBJ1-5	TRBD1	TGTGCCAGCAGTTTCACTCATGCTGGGACAGTCAATCAGCCCCAGCATTTT	CASSFTHAGTVNQPQHF
-	TRBV3-1/TRBV3-2	TRBJ2-2	-	TGTGCCAGCAGCCAAACGACAGACACCGGGGAGCTGTTTTTT	CASSQTTDTGELFF
-	TRBV28	TRBJ2-5	-	TGTGCCAGCAACGGGGGTCTGGAGACCCAGTACTTC	CASNGGLETQYF
-	TRBV28	TRBJ2-1	-	TGTGCCAGCAGGAAACAGGGTAGGAATGAGCAGTTCTTC	CASRKQGRNEQFF
-	TRBV2	TRBJ1-4	-	TGTGCCACCCGTTTGGGGGGGGGAAATGAAAAACTGTTTTTT	CATRLGGGNEKLFF
-	TRBV7-2	TRBJ2-2	TRBD2	TGTGCCAGCAGCTTTGCGGTAGCGGGGATCGGGGAGCTGTTTTTT	CASSFAVAGIGELFF
-	TRBV27	TRBJ1-1	-	TGTGCCAGCAGTTTAGCCACTAACATGAACACTGAAGCTTTCTTT	CASSLATNMNTEAFF